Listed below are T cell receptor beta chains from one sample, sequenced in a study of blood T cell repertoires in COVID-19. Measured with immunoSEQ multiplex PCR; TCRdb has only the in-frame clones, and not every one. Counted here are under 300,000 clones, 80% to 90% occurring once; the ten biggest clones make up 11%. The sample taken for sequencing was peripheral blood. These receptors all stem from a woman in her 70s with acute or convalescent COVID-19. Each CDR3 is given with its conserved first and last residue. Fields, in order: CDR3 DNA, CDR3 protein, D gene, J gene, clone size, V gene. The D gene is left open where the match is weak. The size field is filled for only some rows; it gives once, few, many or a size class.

DNA: TGTGCCTGGGCCCCCCCCTCGCAGGGTTCTGGAAACACCATATATTTT
CDR3: CAWAPPSQGSGNTIYF
D: -
J: TRBJ1-3
size: -
V: TRBV30

DNA: TGTGCCAGCAGCTTAGGAGGGGCAATGAACACTGAAGCTTTCTTT
CDR3: CASSLGGAMNTEAFF
D: -
J: TRBJ1-1
size: few
V: TRBV5-6

DNA: TGTGCCAGCAGCTTAGCGGGGGGCTATGGCTACACCTTC
CDR3: CASSLAGGYGYTF
D: -
J: TRBJ1-2
size: -
V: TRBV7-9

DNA: TGTGCCAGCAGTTACTCGATAGGGGATGGCTACACCTTC
CDR3: CASSYSIGDGYTF
D: -
J: TRBJ1-2
size: -
V: TRBV6-5

DNA: TGTGCCAGCCGACCCGGGACAGCAGTTTATGGCTACACCTTC
CDR3: CASRPGTAVYGYTF
D: TRBD1
J: TRBJ1-2
size: -
V: TRBV6-5

DNA: TGTGCCAGCAGCTTGGGCAGGCGAGGGGAGACCCAGTACTTC
CDR3: CASSLGRRGETQYF
D: -
J: TRBJ2-5
size: -
V: TRBV5-8

DNA: TGCGCCAGCAGCCAAGGGAGACAGGGGAGACCTGGAAACACCATATATTTT
CDR3: CASSQGRQGRPGNTIYF
D: TRBD1
J: TRBJ1-3
size: -
V: TRBV4-1

DNA: TGTGCCACCCGGAGGGACAGGGCCTACAATGAGCAGTTCTTC
CDR3: CATRRDRAYNEQFF
D: TRBD1
J: TRBJ2-1
size: -
V: TRBV15

DNA: TGCGCCAGCAGCCAAGTCGGACAGAACATTCAGTACTTC
CDR3: CASSQVGQNIQYF
D: -
J: TRBJ2-4
size: few
V: TRBV4-1

DNA: TGTGCCAGCAGTTCCTTTGACATGACTTCACCCCTCCACTTT
CDR3: CASSSFDMTSPLHF
D: -
J: TRBJ1-6
size: -
V: TRBV27

DNA: TGTGCCAGCAGGTATGGGACAGCGAACACCGGGGAGCTGTTTTTT
CDR3: CASRYGTANTGELFF
D: TRBD1
J: TRBJ2-2
size: -
V: TRBV6-5

DNA: TGCGCCAGCAGCTTGGTCGCGTCTTACAATGAGCAGTTCTTC
CDR3: CASSLVASYNEQFF
D: -
J: TRBJ2-1
size: -
V: TRBV5-1

DNA: TGTGCCAGCAGAGGGACAGGGGGACAAGAGACCCAGTACTTC
CDR3: CASRGTGGQETQYF
D: TRBD1
J: TRBJ2-5
size: once
V: TRBV25-1

DNA: TGCGCCAGCAGCTCTCTTCCCCTCAGGGATAGCAATCAGCCCCAGCATTTT
CDR3: CASSSLPLRDSNQPQHF
D: -
J: TRBJ1-5
size: -
V: TRBV5-1

DNA: TGTGCCAGCAGCCGAAGCGTGGATACGCAGTATTTT
CDR3: CASSRSVDTQYF
D: -
J: TRBJ2-3
size: -
V: TRBV9

DNA: TGTGCCAGCAGCGTAGTATCAGGGCTACAAGAGACCCAGTACTTC
CDR3: CASSVVSGLQETQYF
D: -
J: TRBJ2-5
size: -
V: TRBV9

DNA: TGTGCCAGCAGTCGACTAGCGGCCCAGTACTTC
CDR3: CASSRLAAQYF
D: TRBD2
J: TRBJ2-5
size: -
V: TRBV6-2/TRBV6-3

DNA: TGTGCCAGCAGAGGACAGGGATCCGGAAACACCATATATTTT
CDR3: CASRGQGSGNTIYF
D: TRBD1
J: TRBJ1-3
size: -
V: TRBV3-1/TRBV3-2

DNA: TGTGCCAGCTCACCTACGCCGGGACAGCAGCCCCAGCATTTT
CDR3: CASSPTPGQQPQHF
D: TRBD1
J: TRBJ1-5
size: -
V: TRBV18

DNA: TGTGCCAGCAGTGAAGTCTATCAGCCCCAGCATTTT
CDR3: CASSEVYQPQHF
D: -
J: TRBJ1-5
size: -
V: TRBV6-1

DNA: TGTGCCAGCAGCTTTCCTTCTAGCGGGGGGGGAGATACGCAGTATTTT
CDR3: CASSFPSSGGGDTQYF
D: TRBD2
J: TRBJ2-3
size: -
V: TRBV5-5

DNA: TGTGCCAGCAGCTTAGCCCCAGGGGGCCGAGGCTACACCTTC
CDR3: CASSLAPGGRGYTF
D: TRBD1
J: TRBJ1-2
size: -
V: TRBV7-9

DNA: TGTGCCAGCAGCCAAGCAGGGGGCGGTTATGGCTACACCTTC
CDR3: CASSQAGGGYGYTF
D: TRBD1
J: TRBJ1-2
size: -
V: TRBV3-1/TRBV3-2

DNA: TGCGCCAGCAGCTTGGTGGGGGGGATGAACACTGAAGCTTTCTTT
CDR3: CASSLVGGMNTEAFF
D: -
J: TRBJ1-1
size: -
V: TRBV5-1

DNA: TGTGCCAGCAGACAGGGATATGATGGCTACACCTTC
CDR3: CASRQGYDGYTF
D: -
J: TRBJ1-2
size: -
V: TRBV6-5

DNA: TGTGCCAGCAGCCGCTCGGGCGGAACAGGGACTGGAAACACCATATATTTT
CDR3: CASSRSGGTGTGNTIYF
D: -
J: TRBJ1-3
size: -
V: TRBV4-2

DNA: TGCGCCAGCAGCCCAAAAAGCACAGCCTCCGGGGAGCTGTTTTTT
CDR3: CASSPKSTASGELFF
D: -
J: TRBJ2-2
size: -
V: TRBV4-1

DNA: TGCAGCGTTGGGGAGGTCTCGGGACATGGCTACACCTTC
CDR3: CSVGEVSGHGYTF
D: -
J: TRBJ1-2
size: -
V: TRBV29-1

DNA: TGTGCCAGCAGGGACACAGGGTTGGGTTATGGCTACACCTTC
CDR3: CASRDTGLGYGYTF
D: -
J: TRBJ1-2
size: -
V: TRBV6-6

DNA: TGTGCCAGCAGCCAGATACAGGGCTCCTCTGGCTACACCTTC
CDR3: CASSQIQGSSGYTF
D: -
J: TRBJ1-2
size: once
V: TRBV13

DNA: TGTGCCAGCAGTGAAGTATACACCCCCAGAGGGACCCAGTACTTC
CDR3: CASSEVYTPRGTQYF
D: -
J: TRBJ2-5
size: -
V: TRBV6-1

DNA: TGTGCCAGCAGCTTGGCTAGGAGGGGGGGCTCCTACGAGCAGTACTTC
CDR3: CASSLARRGGSYEQYF
D: -
J: TRBJ2-7
size: -
V: TRBV5-6

DNA: TGTGCCAGCAGCAATCGCGGGGGTGAAAAACTGTTTTTT
CDR3: CASSNRGGEKLFF
D: -
J: TRBJ1-4
size: once
V: TRBV6-5

DNA: TGTGCCAGCACGGTTGACAGCCATGAAAAACTGTTTTTT
CDR3: CASTVDSHEKLFF
D: -
J: TRBJ1-4
size: -
V: TRBV2

DNA: TGCGCCAGCAGCTCCCAGGGGAGAGGGTCCGGGGAGCTGTTTTTT
CDR3: CASSSQGRGSGELFF
D: -
J: TRBJ2-2
size: -
V: TRBV5-1

DNA: TGTGCCAGCAGCCATACAGGGTGGAACACTGAAGCTTTCTTT
CDR3: CASSHTGWNTEAFF
D: -
J: TRBJ1-1
size: -
V: TRBV14

DNA: TGTGCCAGCAGTCAGGAGGGGCTTACTGAAGCTTTCTTT
CDR3: CASSQEGLTEAFF
D: -
J: TRBJ1-1
size: -
V: TRBV6-6

DNA: TGTGCCAGCAGTTTATGGGGGGGACACCAGCCCCAGCATTTT
CDR3: CASSLWGGHQPQHF
D: -
J: TRBJ1-5
size: once
V: TRBV27

DNA: TGCGCCAGCAGCTTCACCGGCAGGTGGGGCTACACCTTC
CDR3: CASSFTGRWGYTF
D: -
J: TRBJ1-2
size: -
V: TRBV5-1

DNA: TGTGCCTGGAGTGTAAGCGGGGCACGGTACTATGGCTACACCTTC
CDR3: CAWSVSGARYYGYTF
D: -
J: TRBJ1-2
size: few
V: TRBV30

DNA: TGTGCCAGCAGTGAAAGGGGCAGGGGGGTTGACAATGAGCAGTTCTTC
CDR3: CASSERGRGVDNEQFF
D: -
J: TRBJ2-1
size: once
V: TRBV6-1

DNA: TGTGCCAGCTCACCGCCGGACAGGGTCGGCACAGATACGCAGTATTTT
CDR3: CASSPPDRVGTDTQYF
D: TRBD1
J: TRBJ2-3
size: -
V: TRBV18

DNA: TGCAGCTTAGGGGCAGGGGGACCGAATGAGCAGTTCTTC
CDR3: CSLGAGGPNEQFF
D: TRBD1
J: TRBJ2-1
size: -
V: TRBV29-1

DNA: TGTGCCAGCAGCTTAGACAGGGTGCAAGATACGCAGTATTTT
CDR3: CASSLDRVQDTQYF
D: -
J: TRBJ2-3
size: once
V: TRBV13

DNA: TGTGCCACCAGCAGAGATCCGGGTTGGTCAGATACGCAGTATTTT
CDR3: CATSRDPGWSDTQYF
D: -
J: TRBJ2-3
size: few
V: TRBV15

DNA: TGCGCCAGCAGCCCGGACGGACAGACGAACACTGAAGCTTTCTTT
CDR3: CASSPDGQTNTEAFF
D: -
J: TRBJ1-1
size: -
V: TRBV5-1

DNA: TGTGCCAGCTCACAAATCCGACCAGGGGTGAACACTGAAGCTTTCTTT
CDR3: CASSQIRPGVNTEAFF
D: -
J: TRBJ1-1
size: -
V: TRBV18

DNA: TGTGCCAGTAGTATGTGGGGGGGCCGGAATGAGCAGTTCTTC
CDR3: CASSMWGGRNEQFF
D: -
J: TRBJ2-1
size: -
V: TRBV19

DNA: TGTGCCAGCAGTTTAGGGACCGGGACTACCCAGTTCTTC
CDR3: CASSLGTGTTQFF
D: TRBD2
J: TRBJ2-1
size: -
V: TRBV12-3/TRBV12-4